The rows below give T cell receptor beta chains drawn from one sample of a study of cytomegalovirus exposure and HLA in healthy donors. Clones were read by immunoSEQ multiplex PCR, and TCRdb kept only the in-frame ones, dropping some. The data contain approximately 160,000 clones, roughly 79% of them singletons. The sequenced sample consisted of PBMCs. Receptors were obtained from a male donor in good health and CMV-seropositive. Both conserved end residues are part of each CDR3. The D gene is left open where the match is weak. Size values are once, few and many counts, or a class for expanded clones, and some rows have none.

>TRBV7-2|NA|TRBD2|TRBJ2-7
TGTGCCAGCAGCGCCGCGGGGGGCTCGAGAGAGCAGTACTTC
CASSAAGGSREQYF
>TRBV4-1|once|NA|TRBJ2-3
TGCGCCAGCAGCCTGAGGGACTCCTCCACAGATACGCAGTATTTT
CASSLRDSSTDTQYF
>TRBV6-5|NA|TRBD2|TRBJ2-3
TGTGCCAGCAGTTGGACTAGCGGGAGCACAGATACGCAGTATTTT
CASSWTSGSTDTQYF
>TRBV6-1|NA|NA|TRBJ2-1
TGTGCCAGCAGTCCTAGGGGGTTCTACAATGAGCAGTTCTTC
CASSPRGFYNEQFF
>TRBV27|NA|NA|TRBJ1-1
TGTGCCAGTAGAACAGGGCCTGAAGCTTTCTTT
CASRTGPEAFF
>TRBV13|NA|NA|TRBJ1-2
TGTGCCAGCAGTAAGGGGATGGTTCATGGCTACACCTTC
CASSKGMVHGYTF
>TRBV7-3|NA|TRBD1|TRBJ1-2
TGTGCCAGCAGCACCCGACAGGGGAATGGCTACACCTTC
CASSTRQGNGYTF
>TRBV15|NA|NA|TRBJ2-3
TGTGCCACCAGCAGAGATGGGGGGTTAGATACGCAGTATTTT
CATSRDGGLDTQYF
>TRBV10-3|NA|TRBD2|TRBJ2-3
TGTGCCATCAGAAGGACTAGCGGGGGTGGCACAGATACGCAGTATTTT
CAIRRTSGGGTDTQYF
>TRBV7-3|NA|TRBD2|TRBJ2-5
TGTGCCAGCAGCCCCTCCGGCGGCGGGAGGGAGACCCAGTACTTC
CASSPSGGGRETQYF
>TRBV27|NA|TRBD2|TRBJ2-1
TGTGCCAGCAGTTTGAGCGGGGGGGCGTCCTACAATGAGCAGTTCTTC
CASSLSGGASYNEQFF
>TRBV6-5|few|TRBD1|TRBJ1-2
TGTGCCAGCAGTGGACAGGGGGCGGGGGACTATGGCTACACCTTC
CASSGQGAGDYGYTF
>TRBV30|NA|NA|TRBJ1-6
TGTGCCTGGAGTGTGGGGCAGGGAAACTCACCCCTCCACTTT
CAWSVGQGNSPLHF
>TRBV5-4|NA|NA|TRBJ2-5
TGTGCCAGCAGCTTGGAGGCGGCGGAGACCCAGTACTTC
CASSLEAAETQYF
>TRBV12-5|NA|NA|TRBJ1-5
TGTGCTAGTGGTTCCTTGGACAGATATCAGCCCCAGCATTTT
CASGSLDRYQPQHF
>TRBV6-6|NA|TRBD1|TRBJ1-4
TGTGCCAGCAGGACAGGGGTTGAAACTAATGAAAAACTGTTTTTT
CASRTGVETNEKLFF
>TRBV7-2|NA|NA|TRBJ2-5
TGTGCCAGCAGCTTAGCAGGTAGAGGGGAGACCCAGTACTTC
CASSLAGRGETQYF
>TRBV18|few|TRBD1|TRBJ2-1
TGTGCCAGCTCACCAACAGCAACAGGGGGGAATGAGCAGTTCTTC
CASSPTATGGNEQFF
>TRBV27|NA|NA|TRBJ1-1
TGTGCCAGCGGTGAGGGGAGGCCTGAAGCTTTCTTT
CASGEGRPEAFF
>TRBV6-5|NA|NA|TRBJ1-1
TGTGCCAGCAGTTCTTCACGGAGGGGCACTGAAGCTTTCTTT
CASSSSRRGTEAFF
>TRBV5-4|NA|TRBD2|TRBJ2-5
TGTGCCAGCAGCCCTCGGGGTAGCGGGGTTCTTTTCCAAGAGACCCAGTACTTC
CASSPRGSGVLFQETQYF
>TRBV29-1|once|TRBD1|TRBJ2-6
TGCAGCGTTGACCCAGGGGGCAGGGACGGAGCCAACGTCCTGACTTTC
CSVDPGGRDGANVLTF
>TRBV6-5|NA|NA|TRBJ1-5
TGTGCCAGCAGTTACGACGGCAGGGTTTATCAGCCCCAGCATTTT
CASSYDGRVYQPQHF
>TRBV6-5|NA|TRBD1|TRBJ1-5
TGTGCCAGCAGGGGCACAGGGGGAGGTCAGCCCCAGCATTTT
CASRGTGGGQPQHF
>TRBV6-5|NA|NA|TRBJ1-4
TGTGCCAGCAGTTACGGAGGGGGGGATGAAAAACTGTTTTTT
CASSYGGGDEKLFF
>TRBV9|NA|NA|TRBJ2-2
TGTGCCAGCAGCGAAAACGTCCAGGGGTACGGGGAGCTGTTTTTT
CASSENVQGYGELFF
>TRBV18|NA|NA|TRBJ1-4
TGTGCCAGCTCACCCTCTCCAGGGGAACGGGAAAAACTGTTTTTT
CASSPSPGEREKLFF
>TRBV6-5|NA|TRBD1|TRBJ1-3
TGTGCCAGCAGGAACAGGGGCTTCTCTGGAAACACCATATATTTT
CASRNRGFSGNTIYF
>TRBV19|NA|TRBD1|TRBJ1-5
TGTGCCAGTAGGCGGACAGGGTCGAGCAATCAGCCCCAGCATTTT
CASRRTGSSNQPQHF
>TRBV4-1|NA|TRBD1|TRBJ2-7
TGCGCCAGCAGCCATTACGGGACAGGGTCCTACGAGCAGTACTTC
CASSHYGTGSYEQYF
>TRBV2|NA|NA|TRBJ1-2
TGTGCCAGCAGTGCAGTTGTCTCCTATGGCTACACCTTC
CASSAVVSYGYTF
>TRBV7-9|NA|TRBD1|TRBJ2-5
TGTGCCAGCAGCGCGACAGGGGATGAGACCCAGTACTTC
CASSATGDETQYF
>TRBV6-6|NA|NA|TRBJ1-2
TGTGCCAGCAGTTATTCGGAGTACCCCTATGGCTACACCTTC
CASSYSEYPYGYTF
>TRBV5-6|NA|NA|TRBJ2-7
TGTGCCAGCAGCTCCCGCAGCCACTACGAGCAGTACTTC
CASSSRSHYEQYF
>TRBV6-6|few|TRBD1|TRBJ1-3
TGTGCCAGCAGTCAATCTCAGGGGGCGCTTGGAAACACCATATATTTT
CASSQSQGALGNTIYF
>TRBV19|NA|TRBD2|TRBJ2-3
TGTGCCGCGGGGGGACTCACAGATACGCAGTATTTT
CAAGGLTDTQYF
>TRBV19|few|TRBD1|TRBJ1-6
TGTGCCAGTAGTCCTTCCGGGACAGGAATTGGGGATTCACCCCTCCACTTT
CASSPSGTGIGDSPLHF
>TRBV6-6|NA|TRBD2|TRBJ2-5
TGTGCCAGCAGTTACGGGGGAGCGGGGGCCCAAGAGACCCAGTACTTC
CASSYGGAGAQETQYF